A selection of T cell receptor beta chains follows, all from one sample in a study of cytotoxic CD8 clonotypes in ibrutinib-treated CLL. The table came from immunoSEQ multiplex PCR; TCRdb's copy has only in-frame clones and leaves some out. The profile shows roughly 200,000 clones, just under 80% of them singletons. Sample: PBMCs, taken after 12 months of ibrutinib treatment. Receptor source: a human donor with chronic lymphocytic leukemia. Each CDR3 is given with its conserved first and last residue. A D gene is named only where the DNA matches it firmly. Size is omitted from some rows. Given values are once, few, many or a class for expanded clones.

>NA|TRBV7-2|TRBJ2-7|NA
TGTGCCAGCAGCTTAGACCAGGGGTGGGAGCAGTACTTC
CASSLDQGWEQYF
>NA|TRBV5-5|TRBJ1-4|once
TGTGCCAGCAGCCCTATCGGGGGGAGTAACGAAAAACTGTTTTTT
CASSPIGGSNEKLFF
>NA|TRBV7-3|TRBJ1-3|NA
TGTGCCAGCAGCTCTGAGGCCGGAAACACCATATATTTT
CASSSEAGNTIYF
>NA|TRBV7-8|TRBJ1-1|NA
TGTGCCAGCAGCTCAACAGGGATCCAGGCTGAAGCTTTCTTT
CASSSTGIQAEAFF
>NA|TRBV5-1|TRBJ1-3|once
TGCGCCAGCAGCTTGTTTCCCGACTCTGGAAACACCATATATTTT
CASSLFPDSGNTIYF
>NA|TRBV4-1|TRBJ2-1|NA
TGCGCCAGCAGCCCGAAAGAGCCCACCACTAGTGTCGATGAGCAGTTCTTC
CASSPKEPTTSVDEQFF
>TRBD2|TRBV28|TRBJ2-7|NA
TGTGCCAGCACCCTGGGACGGGGAGGGTCCGAGCAGTACTTC
CASTLGRGGSEQYF
>NA|TRBV19|TRBJ1-1|NA
TGTGCCAGTAGTACCCGGGGGTCTTTCTTT
CASSTRGSFF
>TRBD1|TRBV7-9|TRBJ2-7|NA
TGTGCCAGCAGCTCCCAAGTAACGACAGGGTCGTACGAGCAGTACTTC
CASSSQVTTGSYEQYF
>NA|TRBV19|TRBJ2-7|NA
TGTGCCAGTAGTCCCCCCCTGGGGGCGCGGACGTCCGAGCAGTACTTC
CASSPPLGARTSEQYF
>NA|TRBV7-8|TRBJ2-3|few
TGTGCCAGCAGCTTAGTGGCACCGACAGATACGCAGTATTTT
CASSLVAPTDTQYF
>TRBD2|TRBV28|TRBJ2-1|NA
TGTGCCAGCAGTTTTTGGACTAGCGGGGGGGTGGCATACAATGAGCAGTTCTTC
CASSFWTSGGVAYNEQFF
>NA|TRBV10-3|TRBJ2-7|NA
TGTGCCATCAGCGAGCAGGGGATCTCCTACGAGCAGTACTTC
CAISEQGISYEQYF
>NA|TRBV5-4|TRBJ1-3|NA
TGTGCCAGCAGCTTGAGTGGGGGGATGGGTGGAAACACCATATATTTT
CASSLSGGMGGNTIYF
>NA|TRBV7-9|TRBJ2-7|NA
TGTGCCAGCAGGCAGAGGGAGATCGACGAGCAGTACTTC
CASRQREIDEQYF
>TRBD1|TRBV27|TRBJ2-3|NA
TGTGCCAGCAGTTCTGGACAGGGTGGAGATACGCAGTATTTT
CASSSGQGGDTQYF
>TRBD1|TRBV30|TRBJ1-4|NA
TGTGCCTGGAGTGGACAGGGGAGCGGTGAAAAACTGTTTTTT
CAWSGQGSGEKLFF
>NA|TRBV5-8|TRBJ2-3|NA
TGTGCCAGCACCGCGGTAGTGGGCACAGATACGCAGTATTTT
CASTAVVGTDTQYF
>NA|TRBV27|TRBJ2-5|NA
TGTGCCAGCAGTCCGTTTGTAGTTCAAAGCCAAGAGACCCAGTACTTC
CASSPFVVQSQETQYF
>NA|TRBV19|TRBJ1-2|NA
TGTGCCAGTAGTATTCCTAAGGGGATATCTGGCTACACCTTC
CASSIPKGISGYTF
>NA|TRBV19|TRBJ1-1|NA
TGTGCCAGTACCACAAGGGGGTTCGACACTGAAGCTTTCTTT
CASTTRGFDTEAFF
>TRBD2|TRBV27|TRBJ2-1|NA
TGTGCCAACCCCACCGGGGGACTAGCCTCCCATGAGCAGTTCTTC
CANPTGGLASHEQFF
>TRBD2|TRBV28|TRBJ2-1|NA
TGTGCCAGCAGTTCGGGACTAGCGGGAGGTGGTGAGCAGTTCTTC
CASSSGLAGGGEQFF
>NA|TRBV2|TRBJ1-1|NA
TGTGCCAGCAGTACCCCGCCGACAGGGAACACTGAAGCTTTCTTT
CASSTPPTGNTEAFF
>TRBD1|TRBV29-1|TRBJ2-1|NA
TGCAGCGTTGAAATCGGGACAGGCTACAATGAGCAGTTCTTC
CSVEIGTGYNEQFF
>NA|TRBV2|TRBJ2-7|NA
TGTGCCAGCAGTGATGTCTCGAGGCAGACCTACGAGCAGTACTTC
CASSDVSRQTYEQYF
>TRBD1|TRBV5-4|TRBJ2-1|NA
TGTGCCAGCAGCTTTCCAGGACAGGGGGCCCATGAGCAGTTCTTC
CASSFPGQGAHEQFF
>NA|TRBV6-6|TRBJ1-2|NA
TGTGCCAGCAGTTATAGTGGTTTTCCGCCCTTTATCGGCTACACCTTC
CASSYSGFPPFIGYTF
>TRBD2|TRBV4-1|TRBJ2-3|few
TGCGCCAGCAGCCAAGAACTAGCGGGGCTCAGGGATACGCAGTATTTT
CASSQELAGLRDTQYF
>TRBD2|TRBV7-6|TRBJ2-3|NA
TGTGCCAGCAGTGACCCGTACGGCGGGGGGGAACTCACAGATACGCAGTATTTT
CASSDPYGGGELTDTQYF
>TRBD1|TRBV6-5|TRBJ2-2|NA
TGTGCCAGCAGCCTACAGGGGACCGGGGAGCTGTTTTTT
CASSLQGTGELFF
>TRBD1|TRBV6-5|TRBJ2-5|once
TGTGCCAGCAGTTACTCCGGGACAGCGTACCAAGAGACCCAGTACTTC
CASSYSGTAYQETQYF
>NA|TRBV2|TRBJ1-4|NA
TGTGCCAGCATCAGGGAGAATGAAAAACTGTTTTTT
CASIRENEKLFF
>TRBD1|TRBV7-9|TRBJ2-7|NA
TGTGCCAGCAGCTCAGGGGGCTCCTACGAGCAGTACTTC
CASSSGGSYEQYF
>TRBD2|TRBV7-9|TRBJ2-1|NA
TGTGCCAGCAGCTTAGAGTTTAGCGGGAGTAAGTTCTTC
CASSLEFSGSKFF
>NA|TRBV5-1|TRBJ2-4|NA
TGCGCCAGCAGCTTGGATCCGGGGGGCTTGGTCCTTCAGTACTTC
CASSLDPGGLVLQYF
>NA|TRBV11-3|TRBJ2-5|NA
TGTGCCAGCAGCCCGACCTGGACGGGGGCCGGGGAGACCCAGTACTTC
CASSPTWTGAGETQYF
>NA|TRBV28|TRBJ1-5|few
TGTGCCAGCAGTGAATCCGGGCAGCCCCAGCATTTT
CASSESGQPQHF
>TRBD2|TRBV6-1|TRBJ2-7|NA
TGTGCCAGCAGGACCACTAGCGGGAGAGAGTACGAGCAGTACTTC
CASRTTSGREYEQYF
>NA|TRBV9|TRBJ2-7|NA
TGTGCCAGCAGCGTAGTTGACAGGACTGATATCGAGCAGTACTTC
CASSVVDRTDIEQYF
>NA|TRBV19|TRBJ1-2|NA
TGTGCCAGTAGTATTGGTTGGTCAGAAGATGGCTACACCTTC
CASSIGWSEDGYTF
>NA|TRBV28|TRBJ2-2|NA
TGTGCCAGCAGTTTGGGGGCGAACACCGGGGAGCTGTTTTTT
CASSLGANTGELFF
>NA|TRBV15|TRBJ1-4|NA
TGTGCCACCAGCAGGAATCCTTGGCAGGCGAGTGAAAAACTGTTTTTT
CATSRNPWQASEKLFF
>NA|TRBV4-1|TRBJ1-1|once
TGCGCCAGCAGCCAAGGAGGGCCGGGGAACACTGAAGCTTTCTTT
CASSQGGPGNTEAFF
>NA|TRBV7-2|TRBJ1-5|NA
TGTGCCAGCAGCCGTCGCCACCTTTATAGCAATCAGCCCCAGCATTTT
CASSRRHLYSNQPQHF